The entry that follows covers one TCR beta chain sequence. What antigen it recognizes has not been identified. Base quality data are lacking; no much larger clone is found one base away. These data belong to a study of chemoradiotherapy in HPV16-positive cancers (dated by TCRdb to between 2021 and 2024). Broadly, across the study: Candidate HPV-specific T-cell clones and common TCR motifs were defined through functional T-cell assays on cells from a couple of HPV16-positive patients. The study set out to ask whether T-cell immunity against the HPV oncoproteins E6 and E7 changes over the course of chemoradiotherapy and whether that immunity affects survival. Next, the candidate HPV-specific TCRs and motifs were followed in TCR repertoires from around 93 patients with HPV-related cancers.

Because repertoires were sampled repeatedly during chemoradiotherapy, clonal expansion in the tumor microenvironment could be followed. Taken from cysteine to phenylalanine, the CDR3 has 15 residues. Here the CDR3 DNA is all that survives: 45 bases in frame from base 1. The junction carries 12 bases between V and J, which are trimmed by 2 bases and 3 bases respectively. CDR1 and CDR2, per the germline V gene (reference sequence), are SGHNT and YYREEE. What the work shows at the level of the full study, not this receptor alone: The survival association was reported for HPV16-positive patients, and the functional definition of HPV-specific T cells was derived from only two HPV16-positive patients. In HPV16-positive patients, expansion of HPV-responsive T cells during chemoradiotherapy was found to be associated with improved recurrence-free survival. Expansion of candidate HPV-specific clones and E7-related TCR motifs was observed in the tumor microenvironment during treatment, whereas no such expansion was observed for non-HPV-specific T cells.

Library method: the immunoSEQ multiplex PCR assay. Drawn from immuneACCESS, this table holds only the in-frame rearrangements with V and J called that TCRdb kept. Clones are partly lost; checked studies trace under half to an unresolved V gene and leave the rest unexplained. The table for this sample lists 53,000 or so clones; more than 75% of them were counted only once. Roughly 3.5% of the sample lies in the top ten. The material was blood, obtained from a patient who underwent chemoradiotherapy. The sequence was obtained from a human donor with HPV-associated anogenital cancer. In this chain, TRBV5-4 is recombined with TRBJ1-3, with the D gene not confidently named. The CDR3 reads CASSFGQQIGNTIYF. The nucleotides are TGTGCCAGCAGCTTCGGCCAGCAAATTGGAAACACCATATATTTT.